This entry describes one T cell receptor beta chain. Antigen specificity is unknown. This sample was included in a study of cytomegalovirus exposure and HLA in healthy donors. General study points: Confirmation in vitro established that a few CMV-associated chains were specific for CMV antigens. Many donors shared some public TCRs, even though most TCR sequences were rare.

Libraries were prepared by immunoSEQ multiplex PCR; TCRdb keeps only in-frame clonotypes and omits some of them. This table holds 220,000 or so clones, 75% to 95% found once. This TCR derives from a woman aged 18-29 years in good health and CMV-seronegative. Sequenced material: PBMCs.

The CDR3, as DNA: TGTGCCAGCAAGCCCACCTTATCTGGAAACACCATATATTTT. Translated: CASKPTLSGNTIYF. V and J are TRBV6-5 and TRBJ1-3; D unclear. This CDR3 has 14 amino acids. Germline values: CDR1 MNHEY, CDR2 SVGAGI. Trimming removed 7 bases at V and 1 base at J, with 11 bases between.